The rows below give T cell receptor beta chains drawn from one sample of a study of T-cell reconstitution after alpha-beta-depleted transplantation in children. From the PCR reads, TCRdb called clonotypes with MiXCR, one entry per CDR3 protein. The sample has some 500,000 distinct CDR3 sequences; less than 35% are singletons. Here the sequenced sample was PBMCs from the stem cell graft donor, taken from the stem cell graft. The receptors derive from a human donor who donated a stem cell graft to a child with aplastic anemia. The CDR3 runs from the conserved cysteine through the conserved F or W. D genes are given only for firm matches. Clone size is shown for a subset of rows, as once, few, many or a class of expanded clone.

j_call	clone_size	d_call	v_call	cdr3_nt	cdr3_aa
TRBJ2-7	.	.	TRBV5-1	TGCGCCAGCAGAACCGGGACCCCGTCCTACGAGCAGTACTTC	CASRTGTPSYEQYF
TRBJ2-2	once	.	TRBV3-1	TGTGCCAGCAGCTCCTCTGCAGACACCGGGGAGCTGTTTTTT	CASSSSADTGELFF
TRBJ2-1	few	.	TRBV28	TGTGCCACCTGGGGCAGGGTACCAAATGAGCAGTTCTTC	CATWGRVPNEQFF
TRBJ2-1	.	.	TRBV7-2	TGTGCCAGCAGCGTCCTTAATGAGCAGTTCTTC	CASSVLNEQFF
TRBJ2-1	.	.	TRBV29-1	TGCAGCGTTGAAGGACGGTGGGAGAGATACAATGAGCAGTTCTTC	CSVEGRWERYNEQFF
TRBJ2-1	.	TRBD1	TRBV7-6	TGTGCCAGCAGCTTGGCCGGGACAGGGCTGGGGAATGAGCAGTTCTTC	CASSLAGTGLGNEQFF
TRBJ2-5	.	.	TRBV20-1	TGCAGCCTCTCCCAGGTGCGGGACAGCGAGACCCAGTACTTC	CSLSQVRDSETQYF
TRBJ1-1	.	.	TRBV30	TGTGCCTGGAGTACGGGGACGGCACTCGGAGCTTTCTTT	CAWSTGTALGAFF
TRBJ1-5	.	.	TRBV7-9	TGTGCCAGCAGCTTAGCGTCCCCGGGCAATCAGCCCCAGCATTTT	CASSLASPGNQPQHF
TRBJ2-4	few	.	TRBV29-1	TGCAGCGTTGATAGAGGAGAAAACATTCAGTACTTC	CSVDRGENIQYF
TRBJ1-1	.	.	TRBV13	TGTGCCAGCAGCTTATTCGTGGGGCAGGGCACTGAAGCTTTCTTT	CASSLFVGQGTEAFF
TRBJ2-2	.	TRBD2	TRBV7-6	TGTGCCAGCAGCAGGACTAGTGGCACCGGGGAGCTGTTTTTT	CASSRTSGTGELFF
TRBJ2-7	once	TRBD2	TRBV20-1	TGCAGTCCACGACTAGCGGGAGGCTACGAGCAGTACTTC	CSPRLAGGYEQYF
TRBJ1-5	.	.	TRBV5-1	TGCGCCAGCAGCTTGGAAGGCCGAGATGGCAATCAGCCCCAGCATTTT	CASSLEGRDGNQPQHF
TRBJ2-1	.	.	TRBV3-1	TGTGCCAGCAGCCAAGATACCTCAACCCACAATGAGCAGTTCTTC	CASSQDTSTHNEQFF
TRBJ2-1	.	TRBD2	TRBV27	TGTGCCAGCAGTTTATCACTAGCGGGCGCCCGGGGTGAGCAGTTCTTC	CASSLSLAGARGEQFF
TRBJ2-1	few	.	TRBV29-1	TGCAGCGTTGATGACAGCTACAATGAGCAGTTCTTC	CSVDDSYNEQFF
TRBJ2-7	.	.	TRBV28	TGTGCCAGCAGTTCTCCGCCGGGACACTTCTACGAGCAGTACTTC	CASSSPPGHFYEQYF
TRBJ2-1	few	.	TRBV20-1	TGCAGTGCTAGAGATCAGAGTCCCGAGCAGTTCTTC	CSARDQSPEQFF
TRBJ2-1	.	TRBD2	TRBV7-3	TGTGCCAGCAGCTTGACTAGCGGGAGGGCCTACAATGAGCAGTTCTTC	CASSLTSGRAYNEQFF
TRBJ1-1	few	.	TRBV6-5	TGTGCCAGCGGTTGGGCAGAGTTGGGCACTGAAGCTTTCTTT	CASGWAELGTEAFF
TRBJ2-1	few	.	TRBV29-1	TGCAGCGTTGAAACTAGCCTTTCCTACAATGAGCAGTTCTTC	CSVETSLSYNEQFF
TRBJ1-5	.	.	TRBV6-1	TGTGCCGTACAGGTAACCCCCAATCAGCCCCAGCATTTT	CAVQVTPNQPQHF
TRBJ1-4	few	.	TRBV4-1	TGCGCCAGCAGCCAAGACTTCCTGGGCAGCCCAACGGGAAAACTGTTTTTT	CASSQDFLGSPTGKLFF
TRBJ1-5	once	.	TRBV7-2	TGTGCCAGCAGCTTGACTAAGGGAGATCAGCCCCAGCATTTT	CASSLTKGDQPQHF
TRBJ1-1	.	.	TRBV7-8	TGTGCCAGCAGCTATCTGGACCGATTGAACACTGAAGCTTTCTTT	CASSYLDRLNTEAFF
TRBJ1-4	.	.	TRBV9	TGTGCCAGCAGCGTAGATGTGGGGGATTCAAGTAATGAAAAACTGTTTTTT	CASSVDVGDSSNEKLFF
TRBJ2-1	.	.	TRBV6-5	TGTGCCAGCAGTTTCCTAGACGAAGGGAATGAGCAGTTCTTC	CASSFLDEGNEQFF
TRBJ1-1	.	.	TRBV11-1	TGTGCCAGCAGCTTAAATCGATGGACTGAAGCTTTCTTT	CASSLNRWTEAFF
TRBJ2-6	few	.	TRBV12-3/TRBV12-4	TGTGCCAGCAGTTTAGGGGGGGACGGGGCCAACGTCCTGACTTTC	CASSLGGDGANVLTF
TRBJ2-1	.	TRBD1	TRBV12-3/TRBV12-4	TGTGCCAGCAGATCACAGGGGAACAATGAGCAGTTCTTC	CASRSQGNNEQFF
TRBJ1-5	.	.	TRBV5-1	TGCGCCAGCAGCCCTGACAGCCTCAATCAGCCCCAGCATTTT	CASSPDSLNQPQHF
TRBJ2-2	.	.	TRBV12-3/TRBV12-4	TGTGCCAGCAGTCCACAGGTGTCGAACACCGGGGAGCTGTTTTTT	CASSPQVSNTGELFF
TRBJ2-1	.	.	TRBV29-1	TGCAGCGTTGGACTGGCAGGCTACAATGAGCAGTTCTTC	CSVGLAGYNEQFF
TRBJ2-6	.	.	TRBV28	TGTGCCAGCAGGGTAACTGGGGCCAACGGCCTGACTTTC	CASRVTGANGLTF
TRBJ1-1	.	TRBD1	TRBV9	TGTGCCAGCAGAGGGACAGGGGATTTTAGCACTGAAGCTTTCTTT	CASRGTGDFSTEAFF
TRBJ2-1	.	TRBD2	TRBV12-3/TRBV12-4	TGTGCCAGCAGTCCCACTAGCGCCATCAATGAGCAGTTCTTC	CASSPTSAINEQFF
TRBJ2-2	few	TRBD2	TRBV6-4	TGTGCCAGCAGTCGACTACTACTAGCGGGACGGGTCACCGGGGAGCTGTTTTTT	CASSRLLLAGRVTGELFF
TRBJ1-2	few	.	TRBV10-2	TGCGCCAGCAGTGATCGGGGTCAAAGCGGAGGCTACACCTTC	CASSDRGQSGGYTF
TRBJ1-5	.	.	TRBV7-2	TGTGCCAGCAGCTTAGGGCGCCCCTCGGACAATCAGCCCCAGCATTTT	CASSLGRPSDNQPQHF
TRBJ2-1	few	TRBD2	TRBV5-1	TGCGCCAGCAGCACGGGAGGACTAGCGGGATACAATGAGCAGTTCTTC	CASSTGGLAGYNEQFF
TRBJ2-7	many	.	TRBV7-8	TGTGCCAGCAGCTTCGGCAGGGGCAGTCACTACTACGAGCAGTACTTC	CASSFGRGSHYYEQYF
TRBJ2-1	.	.	TRBV29-1	TGCAGCGTTGAAGGGCGGGTCCCCAATGAGCAGTTCTTC	CSVEGRVPNEQFF
TRBJ2-7	.	.	TRBV5-1	TGCGCCAGCAGCTCCGACCCCGGGCCCAACGAGCAGTACTTC	CASSSDPGPNEQYF
TRBJ1-2	few	TRBD1	TRBV27	TGTGCCAGCGGGGCCGGGACAGGGGGATATGGCTACACCTTC	CASGAGTGGYGYTF
TRBJ2-7	.	TRBD2	TRBV7-3	TGTGCCAGCAGCTTAACAGCGGGATCCTACGAGCAGTACTTC	CASSLTAGSYEQYF
TRBJ1-2	.	TRBD1	TRBV24-1	TGTGCCACCAGTGAACCTGCCCGGACAGGGAGTGGCTATGGCTACACCTTC	CATSEPARTGSGYGYTF
TRBJ2-1	.	TRBD2	TRBV20-1	TGCAGTGCTAGAAAACCGAGACCGGGACTAGCGAAGAGCTCCTACAATGAGCAGTTCTTC	CSARKPRPGLAKSSYNEQFF
TRBJ1-1	few	TRBD1	TRBV9	TGTGCCAGCAGCGTAGGGGACAGTAGCACTGAAGCTTTCTTT	CASSVGDSSTEAFF
TRBJ1-1	.	.	TRBV18	TGTGCCAGCTCACCCCTCGGGGACGCTGGCACTGAAGCTTTCTTT	CASSPLGDAGTEAFF
TRBJ1-5	.	.	TRBV6-2/TRBV6-3	TGTGCCAGCAGTTACCCCGGATCAGGGCCTAGGCCCCAGCATTTT	CASSYPGSGPRPQHF
TRBJ2-5	.	.	TRBV29-1	TGCAGCGTTGATAAGGGAAGTTTAGAGACCCAGTACTTC	CSVDKGSLETQYF
TRBJ1-1	few	TRBD1	TRBV20-1	TGCAGTGCTAGATCTTTCAGCGGTTTTTTGACAGGGGCCATGAACACTGAAGCTTTCTTT	CSARSFSGFLTGAMNTEAFF
TRBJ2-1	.	.	TRBV6-2/TRBV6-3	TGTGCCAGCAGTTACCAGCGGAATGAGCAGTTCTTC	CASSYQRNEQFF